The clone carrying this T cell receptor (beta chain) is a singleton in its sample. The antigen remains unidentified. Controls had myeloablative marrow grafts with methotrexate and calcineurin inhibitor, sampled at 1 year. The assay was immunoSEQ multiplex PCR, and TCRdb's table has in-frame clones only and misses some. The repertoire holds about 22,000 clones, with 89% as singletons. These data are taken from a study of T cells after posttransplantation cyclophosphamide. General study points: Recipient CMV seropositivity and CMV reactivation strongly tracked TRB clonality.

With V trimmed by 5 bases and J by 5 bases, 6 bases remained unmatched. The CDR3 sequence is 15 residues long. Per the germline V gene, CDR1 is SGHAT and CDR2 is FQDESV (reference sequence). This sequence originates from a female patient aged 50-59 years who received an allogeneic stem cell transplant from an unrelated donor, was CMV-positive, and had chronic GVHD only. Some T cells may be provided by the graft donor. This chain connects TRBV11-1 to TRBJ2-2; 9 bases are shared with TRBD2. The material was PBMCs, obtained after an allogeneic stem cell transplant with a calcineurin inhibitor and methotrexate. The CDR3 spells CASSVSGRRTGELFF. The CDR3 DNA sequence: TGTGCCAGCAGCGTTAGCGGGAGAAGAACCGGGGAGCTGTTTTTT.